This entry describes one T cell receptor (beta chain). The clone's antigen remains unknown. No base qualities exist here, and no much larger clone lies one base off it. This sample was included in a study of glioma-infiltrating T cells after dendritic cell vaccination (dated by TCRdb to the mid-2010s). About the study as a whole: Of the roughly 15 glioblastoma patients in the cohort, all drawn from Phase I and II dendritic cell vaccination trials, 9 were newly diagnosed and 6 had recurrent disease. Autologous tumor lysate-pulsed dendritic cell vaccination was administered to the patients between the early 2000s and the early 2010s. To make the vaccine, monocyte-derived dendritic cells were cultured for roughly seven days with IL-4 and GM-CSF and then pulsed overnight with autologous tumor lysate. Each patient got three intradermal injections of the dendritic cell vaccine, spaced at biweekly intervals, in the arm below the axilla. In glioblastoma patients vaccinated with dendritic cells, deep sequencing of TCR beta CDR3 regions served to measure the amount of tumor-infiltrating lymphocytes and to compare repertoires between tumor and blood. Survival after dendritic cell vaccination was correlated with TCR sequencing metrics such as TIL content and the overlap between tumor and blood repertoires.

Using the immunoSEQ assay, TCRB CDR3 regions were amplified from roughly 2.1 micrograms of genomic DNA, or from all available DNA when less than that was on hand. Multiplex PCR used 60 forward primers for TCR V beta segments and 13 reverse primers for J beta segments. To estimate reads per starting template, synthetic control templates were spiked into each sample at limiting dilution. Reads of 87 bp were generated by sequencing on the Illumina HiSeq System. The paper's processing steps were these. PCR and sequencing errors were removed by merging closely related sequences with a nearest neighbor algorithm. TCR overlap was measured as the percentage of unique tumor TCR beta sequences that were also present in the peripheral blood of the same patient. Sourced from immuneACCESS, this table was stored by TCRdb with only in-frame sequences that have V and J called. A share of the clones is absent; for the studies checked, an unresolved V gene accounts for under half, and the remainder has no known explanation. V and J calls and clone size are as listed in that table; D and trimming were resolved from the DNA. A total of roughly 100,000 clones appear in this sample, 90% of them only once. The top ten hold around 2.6% of the sample.

Read against the paper, the sample's time point label means: after dendritic cell vaccination, including at tumor progression/relapse. To be selected, patients needed enough residual fresh-frozen tumor tissue and more than two years of available survival data. Although molecular status otherwise differed among the glioblastoma patients, no patient had an isocitrate dehydrogenase mutation. PBMC collection took place before vaccination, two weeks after the third vaccination, and at tumor progression if progression occurred. Genomic DNA was extracted with the Qiagen DNeasy Blood extraction Kit. Study-level results and caveats: TCR clonality showed no direct relationship with survival, which suggests that a diverse polyclonal response may matter. Longer time to progression and overall survival after dendritic cell vaccination were predicted by higher estimated pretreatment TIL content. The response model built on TCR overlap across three groups was characterized as speculative, with prospective validation still needed. The cohort was small and heterogeneous, with few patients having full blood and tumor sets and even fewer initial-recurrent tumor pairs.

Per the germline V gene, ENHRY is the CDR1 and SYGVKD is the CDR2. Spanning cysteine to phenylalanine, the CDR3 consists of 14 amino acids. CDR3 DNA is the only sequence kept; it has 42 bases, read in frame from the first base. V lost 10 bases and J lost 2 bases, and the count of bases not matched to a germline gene is 7. The rearrangement joined TRBV10-3 to TRBJ2-5; the central 10 bases match TRBD2. The material sequenced was blood, taken after dendritic cell vaccination. The origin of this receptor is a human donor with glioblastoma. The nucleotide sequence is TGTGCCACCTCTAGCGGGGGCCAGCAAGAGACCCAGTACTTC. The resulting protein is CATSSGGQQETQYF.